The 30 T cell receptor beta chains reported below all come from one sample, sequenced in a study of T cell responses to AZD1222 COVID-19 vaccine. Sequencing used immunoSEQ multiplex PCR; TCRdb keeps in-frame clones, though not all of them. The repertoire holds over 100,000 clones, with 91% as singletons. The source material was peripheral blood, sampled on day 0 of AZD1222 vaccination. All receptors come from an adult in good health.

This chain uses TRBV12-3 or TRBV12-4 with TRBJ1-2; D gene unclear. Trimming left V 6 bases short and J 1 base short, with 9 bases between. The CDR3 runs to 13 residues. In DNA, the CDR3 is TGTGCCAGCAGCCCGGACTTTAACTATGGCTACACCTTC. This translates into CASSPDFNYGYTF.

The rearrangement links TRBV6-5 to TRBJ1-4; unclear D gene. With 6 bases removed from V and 8 bases from J, the gap between germline ends came to 16 bases. Looked up from germline, CDR1 is MNHEY and CDR2 is SVGAGI. This CDR3 has 14 residues. The CDR3 DNA reads TGTGCCAGCAGCGAGGGTGGGGTCGGGGAAAAACTGTTTTTT. Amino acids: CASSEGGVGEKLFF.

This clone appeared a single time. The chain employs TRBV7-8 and TRBJ2-5, with 11 nucleotides matching TRBD2. The CDR3 totals 14 residues. The germline gives CDR1 SGHVS, CDR2 FQNEAQ. After removal of 6 bases from V and 4 bases from J, the junction contained 4 bases not matched to a gene. The CDR3 is CASSVGTSGETQYF. CDR3 DNA sequence: TGTGCCAGCAGTGTAGGGACTAGCGGAGAGACCCAGTACTTC.

The V and J genes are TRBV6-5 and TRBJ1-1; possible D gene TRBD1, 6 bases. Germline-derived CDR1 and CDR2 are MNHEY and SVGAGI. The CDR3 runs 14 residues. The V end was cut by 3 bases, the J end by 4 bases, with 12 bases between. The CDR3 sequence is CASSYGGTGTEAFF. CDR3 nucleotide sequence: TGTGCCAGCAGTTATGGGGGCACGGGCACTGAAGCTTTCTTT.

V and J are TRBV7-9 and TRBJ1-4, with no clear D. V was clipped by 5 bases and J by 0 bases, with 7 bases between them. CDR3 length: 14 residues. Looked up from germline, CDR1 is SEHNR and CDR2 is FQNEAQ (reference sequence). This CDR3 is CASSHWATNEKLFF. CDR3 nucleotides: TGTGCCAGCAGCCATTGGGCAACTAATGAAAAACTGTTTTTT.

The chain links TRBV4-2 to TRBJ1-1, with a possible D match to TRBD1 (5 bases). Deletions cut 1 base from V and 1 base from J, with 10 bases between. CDR1 and CDR2 (germline): LGHNA, YNFKEQ. The length of the CDR3 is 15 residues. The CDR3 sequence is CASSQVGGTNTEAFF. The CDR3 DNA reads as TGTGCCAGCAGCCAAGTTGGGGGGACGAACACTGAAGCTTTCTTT.

CDR3 residues: CASPPDQLSEAFF. The CDR3 region has the DNA TGTGCCAGCCCCCCTGACCAGCTGTCTGAAGCTTTCTTT. The chain carries TRBV6-5 and TRBJ1-1; D unclear. Between the trimmed V and J ends, which lost 8 bases and 6 bases, there was a span of 16 bases. This CDR3 is 13 amino acids long. Germline V gene lookup returns CDR1 MNHEY and CDR2 SVGAGI.

This sequence joins TRBV7-8 and TRBJ1-2; the match to TRBD1 covers 7 bases. Germline CDR1 and CDR2: SGHVS and FQNEAQ. Trimming at V came to 5 bases and at J to 4 bases, leaving 7 bases not matched to a gene. There are 14 residues in the CDR3. The CDR3 protein is CASSSGQAPYGYTF. CDR3 nucleotide sequence: TGTGCCAGCAGCAGTGGACAGGCCCCCTATGGCTACACCTTC.

The chain carries TRBV5-1 and TRBJ1-2; D might be TRBD1 (6 bases). Germline lookup yields CDR1 SGHRS and CDR2 YFSETQ. The CDR3 covers 13 residues. The V and J ends lost 4 bases and 3 bases respectively, with 10 bases between them. CDR3 loop: CASSRDTYYGYTF. The CDR3 nucleotides read TGCGCCAGCAGCCGGGACACCTACTATGGCTACACCTTC.

Here the CDR3 reads CASSPGGSSYEQYF. CDR3 nucleotides: TGCGCCAGCAGCCCCGGCGGTAGCTCCTACGAGCAGTACTTC. The chain links TRBV5-1 to TRBJ2-7; no reliable D call. The germline V gene has CDR1 SGHRS and CDR2 YFSETQ. V was clipped by 4 bases and J by 0 bases, with 11 bases between them. The CDR3 loop spans 14 amino acids.

The chain employs TRBV18 and TRBJ1-6; no definite D call. Per the germline V gene, CDR1 is KGHSH and CDR2 is LQKENI. The germline V and J ends were trimmed by 3 bases and 1 base, with 13 bases remaining between them. The CDR3 sequence is 17 residues long. CDR3: CASSPRDRESYNSPLHF. The CDR3 coding sequence is TGTGCCAGCTCACCTCGTGATAGGGAGTCCTATAATTCACCCCTCCACTTT.

The CDR3 DNA is TGCGCCAGCAGCCAAGATCGGAGCAGTGCCTGGGGGGACATTCAGTACTTC. Translated, it gives CASSQDRSSAWGDIQYF. This rearrangement joins TRBV4-1 to TRBJ2-4; a weak D match, TRBD2 (6 bases). The CDR3 runs 17 residues. V lost 0 bases to trimming and J lost 8 bases, with 20 bases between them. Germline CDR1 MGHRA, CDR2 YSYEKL.

The rearrangement links TRBV19 to TRBJ2-2; a weak D match, TRBD2 (6 bases). The CDR3 is made up of 15 amino acids. Germline V gives CDR1 LNHDA, CDR2 SQIVND (reference sequence). V was cut by 5 bases and J by 3 bases, with 13 bases left in between. CDR3: CASSVRDLHTGELFF. CDR3 DNA sequence: TGTGCCAGTAGTGTCCGGGACTTACACACCGGGGAGCTGTTTTTT.

The V gene is TRBV11-3, the J gene TRBJ1-1, with unresolved D. From germline, CDR1 is SGHNT and CDR2 YENEEA. The CDR3 extends over 13 amino acids. V dropped 5 bases and J dropped 8 bases, with 15 bases sitting between them. CDR3 loop: CASSPTGTAEAFF. In DNA form, the CDR3 reads TGTGCCAGCAGCCCGACTGGTACAGCGGAAGCTTTCTTT.

The chain combines TRBV19 with TRBJ1-5, with 8 nucleotides matching TRBD1. V shed 7 bases and J 4 bases; nucleotides not matched to a gene: 9. From germline, CDR1 is LNHDA and CDR2 SQIVND (reference sequence). CDR3 length: 15 amino acids. The chain's CDR3 is CASTKGGQGNQPQHF. For the CDR3, the DNA is TGTGCCAGTACCAAAGGAGGACAGGGAAATCAGCCCCAGCATTTT.

This chain links TRBV11-1 with TRBJ1-1; 7 bases map to TRBD1. This CDR3 region has 12 residues. The junction had 4 bases not matched to a gene; V was cut back by 6 bases and J by 6 bases. The germline V gene encodes CDR1 SGHAT and CDR2 FQDESV (reference sequence). The CDR3 loop is CASSSQGAEAFF. The CDR3 DNA sequence: TGTGCCAGCAGTTCGCAGGGGGCTGAAGCTTTCTTT. Based on the CDR3 plus reference TRBV11-1 and TRBJ1-1, the full variable domain is EAEVAQSPRYKITEKSQAVAFWCDPISGHATLYWYRQILGQGPELLVQFQDESVVDDSQLPKDRFSAERLKGVDSTLKIQPAELGDSAMYLCASSSQGAEAFFGQGTRLTVV.

This clone showed up just once. The J gene is TRBJ2-1, the V gene TRBV30; 10 nucleotides line up with TRBD2. The CDR3 is 16 residues long. Germline assignment: CDR1 GTSNPN and CDR2 SVGIG (reference sequence). J lost 2 bases, V lost 5 bases, and 9 bases had no gene match. The CDR3 region is CAWQNRAGGPYNEQFF. Here the CDR3 DNA reads TGTGCCTGGCAGAATCGAGCGGGGGGGCCCTACAATGAGCAGTTCTTC.

This chain links TRBV19 with TRBJ1-6; D ambiguous. The CDR3 spans 16 residues. In germline, CDR1 is LNHDA, CDR2 SQIVND (reference sequence). V lost 6 bases and J lost 0, with 12 bases in between. The CDR3 reads CASRLLASSYNSPLHF. The CDR3 DNA reads TGTGCCAGTAGGCTCCTGGCGAGCTCCTATAATTCACCCCTCCACTTT. Together with reference TRBV19 and TRBJ1-6, the CDR3 gives the full variable domain: DGGITQSPKYLFRKEGQNVTLSCEQNLNHDAMYWYRQDPGQGLRLIYYSQIVNDFQKGDIAEGYSVSREKKESFPLTVTSAQKNPTAFYLCASRLLASSYNSPLHFGNGTRLTVT.

The count of this clone is one. The J gene is TRBJ2-4, the V gene TRBV7-9; 7 bases map to TRBD1. Looked up from germline, CDR1 is SEHNR and CDR2 is FQNEAQ (reference sequence). This CDR3 contains 12 residues. After removal of 5 bases from V and 8 bases from J, the junction contained 3 bases not matched to a gene. CDR3 nucleotide sequence: TGTGCCAGCAGCGAACAGGGGTACATTCAGTACTTC. Its translation is CASSEQGYIQYF.

The V gene is TRBV2, the J gene TRBJ1-1; 7 bases agree with TRBD1. The CDR3 contains 14 residues. The germline CDR1 and CDR2 sequences are SNHLY and FYNNEI. The V gene end was trimmed by 7 bases and the J gene end by 4 bases; junction bases not matched to a gene: 9. CDR3 sequence reads: CASIPQEGATEAFF. The CDR3, as DNA: TGTGCCAGCATCCCTCAAGAGGGGGCCACTGAAGCTTTCTTT. Full variable domain (missing parts from reference TRBV2 and TRBJ1-1): EPEVTQTPSHQVTQMGQEVILRCVPISNHLYFYWYRQILGQKVEFLVSFYNNEISEKSEIFDDQFSVERPDGSNFTLKIRSTKLEDSAMYFCASIPQEGATEAFFGQGTRLTVV.

The rearrangement joins TRBV5-6 to TRBJ1-4; D gene uncertain. Germline-derived CDR1 and CDR2 are SGHDT and YYEEEE. Trimming pared 0 bases from V and 13 bases from J, leaving 13 bases between. The CDR3 spans 13 residues. The CDR3, as DNA: TGTGCCAGCAGCTTGGGCCGGTTAAGGGTACTGTTTTTT. Its translation: CASSLGRLRVLFF.

The V gene is TRBV27, the J gene TRBJ1-2, with 8 bases that match TRBD1. Germline CDR1 MNHEY, CDR2 SMNVEV (reference sequence). V lost 0 bases and J lost 5; bases outside the gene matches: 8. The CDR3 is 16 amino acids. The CDR3 nucleotides are TGTGCCAGCAGTTTATCATGGACAGGGCCTGGGTATGGCTACACCTTC. Translating it yields CASSLSWTGPGYGYTF.

The J gene is TRBJ1-2, the V gene TRBV20-1; D unresolved. This CDR3 spans 11 amino acids. The germline CDR1 and CDR2 sequences are DFQATT and SNEGSKA (reference sequence). Between the trimmed V and J ends, which lost 4 bases and 4 bases, there was a span of 7 bases. The CDR3 protein is CSAKGGYGYTF. DNA of the CDR3: TGCAGTGCTAAGGGTGGCTATGGCTACACCTTC.

The V and J genes are TRBV7-2 and TRBJ1-1; tentative D call: TRBD1 (5 bases). This CDR3 has 13 residues. The V end was cut by 3 bases, the J end by 7 bases, with 12 bases between. Germline values: CDR1 SGHTA, CDR2 FQGNSA. The CDR3: CASSFTQGIEAFF. Here the CDR3 DNA reads TGTGCCAGCAGCTTTACCCAGGGCATTGAAGCTTTCTTT.

The V gene is TRBV29-1, the J gene TRBJ1-2; a weak D match, TRBD1 (6 bases). This CDR3 region has 12 residues. V lost 4 bases to trimming and J lost 10 bases, with 16 bases between them. The germline gives CDR1 SQVTM, CDR2 ANQGSEA. The CDR3 spells CSVGQGPPPYTF. The CDR3 nucleotides are TGCAGCGTTGGGCAGGGGCCGCCGCCCTACACCTTC.

This rearrangement joins TRBV12-3 or TRBV12-4 to TRBJ2-5; 7 bases are shared with TRBD1. V lost 8 bases to trimming and J lost 5 bases; unmatched junction nucleotides: 8. This CDR3 is 13 amino acids long. Written as DNA, the CDR3 is TGTGCCAGCGCTAGGGGGCTCGATGAGACCCAGTACTTC. This encodes CASARGLDETQYF.

This chain joins TRBV6-5 and TRBJ2-6; the D is unclear. The V gene's germline CDR1 is MNHEY and CDR2 SVGAGI. This CDR3 is built from 12 residues. The germline V and J ends were trimmed by 4 bases and 4 bases, with 2 bases remaining between them. The DNA of the CDR3 is TGTGCCAGCAGTTCCGGGGCCAACGTCCTGACTTTC. Its protein product is CASSSGANVLTF.

V gene TRBV7-3 combines with J gene TRBJ1-2; perhaps TRBD1 as D (5 bases). V lost 3 bases to trimming and J lost 6 bases, with 11 bases between them. The CDR3 is made up of 13 amino acids. CDR1 and CDR2 (germline): SGHTA, FQGTGA. The CDR3 here is CASSFRERDGYTF. The DNA of the CDR3 is TGTGCCAGCAGCTTCAGGGAAAGAGATGGCTACACCTTC.

The chain is built from TRBV5-1 and TRBJ1-6; D gene uncertain. The CDR3 has 14 residues. Trimming cost V 4 bases and J 9 bases, with 14 bases left between them. The germline CDR1 and CDR2 sequences are SGHRS and YFSETQ. As DNA, the CDR3 is TGCGCCAGCAGCGGAGTGTTAGACGGTTCACCCCTCCACTTT. Protein product: CASSGVLDGSPLHF.

The chain combines TRBV19 with TRBJ2-2; TRBD1 agrees at 7 bases. Germline V gene data show CDR1 as LNHDA and CDR2 as SQIVND (reference sequence). This CDR3 comprises 16 residues. After removal of 3 bases from V and 2 bases from J, the junction contained 6 bases not matched to a gene. CDR3 sequence: CASSIRGQINTGELFF. The CDR3 DNA sequence: TGTGCCAGTAGTATCCGGGGACAGATCAACACCGGGGAGCTGTTTTTT. Variable domain in full (rest from reference TRBV19 and TRBJ2-2): DGGITQSPKYLFRKEGQNVTLSCEQNLNHDAMYWYRQDPGQGLRLIYYSQIVNDFQKGDIAEGYSVSREKKESFPLTVTSAQKNPTAFYLCASSIRGQINTGELFFGEGSRLTVL.